The clone carrying this T cell receptor (beta chain) was found a few times. The antigen is not known. Germline V CDR1 and CDR2: KGHSH, LQKENI. The ends lost 3 bases at V and 5 bases at J; junction bases unmatched: 8. CDR3 length equals 15 residues. These data originate in a study of T-cell reconstitution after alpha-beta-depleted transplantation in children. Broader study findings: Newly produced T cells mostly provided counts and TCRbeta diversity after one year, as hyperexpanded clones declined.

A library of TCRbeta sequences, prepared with unique molecular identifiers, was generated. TCRdb called the PCR reads again in MiXCR, with one record for every CDR3 protein. Of hundreds of thousands of distinct CDR3 sequences listed, almost 8% were seen once; the top ten hold about 8.2%. The sample was peripheral blood, taken 360 days after TCRalphabeta/CD19-depleted stem cell transplant. The genes are TRBV18 and TRBJ2-7, with 9 bases aligning to TRBD1. The TCR comes from a female patient younger than 10 who had a stem cell transplant for Fanconi anemia, so the T cells may come from the graft donor. DNA of the CDR3: TGTGCCAGCTCACCGCTCGGGACAGGGCAGAACGAGCAGTACTTC. Amino acids: CASSPLGTGQNEQYF.